Included here is one T cell receptor (beta chain) sequence, with context. Its matching antigen is unknown. Here immunoSEQ multiplex PCR was the method, and the copy in TCRdb shows in-frame clones only, minus some. The data hold some 170,000 clones, with 86% observed a single time. This sample is part of a study of cytomegalovirus exposure and HLA in healthy donors. Findings and limits, study-wide: The study recorded some 160 TCR beta chains that were cytomegalovirus-associated. Confirmation was obtained in vitro that three CMV-associated chains are specific for CMV antigens.

CDR3 length: 14 amino acids. The ends were cut back, 4 bases at V and 4 bases at J, with 14 bases in the middle. Germline V gene lookup returns CDR1 LNHDA and CDR2 SQIVND (reference sequence). Input material: PBMCs. The TCR originated in a man aged 30 to 39 in good health and CMV-seropositive. This rearrangement joins TRBV19 to TRBJ2-7, with D maybe TRBD2 (6 bases). The CDR3 loop reads CASSSPGLHYEQYF. The CDR3 region has the DNA TGTGCCAGTAGTAGTCCGGGACTTCATTACGAGCAGTACTTC.